The 25 T cell receptor beta chains below all came from one sample that was sequenced in a study of blood T cell repertoires in COVID-19. The data were produced by immunoSEQ multiplex PCR, yet TCRdb's version contains in-frame clones alone and is incomplete. The data contain approximately 200,000 clones, roughly 86% of them singletons. Sequenced material: peripheral blood. These receptors all stem from a woman in her fifties or sixties with acute or convalescent COVID-19.

The chain recombines TRBV9 with TRBJ1-6, with TRBD1 matching 7 bases. The CDR3 contains 14 residues. V dropped 1 base and J dropped 5; count of bases not matched to a gene: 0. The V gene's germline CDR1 is SGDLS and CDR2 YYNGEE. CDR3 coding DNA: TGTGCCAGCAGCGTAACAGGGGATAATTCACCCCTCCACTTT. Translated, it gives CASSVTGDNSPLHF.

In regard to this clone: One end of the junction varies from germline; a read error may be responsible. The gene calls are TRBV7-3 and TRBJ2-3; 10 positions match TRBD2. Germline assignment: CDR1 SGHTA and CDR2 FQGTGA. This CDR3 spans 17 amino acids. The chain's CDR3 is CASSLTPQRGGLDTQYF. CDR3 bases: TGTGCCAGCAGCCTAACGCCCCAGCGGGGGGGCCTCGATACGCAGTATTTT.

The rearrangement links TRBV9 to TRBJ1-1; D perhaps matches TRBD1 (6 bases). The V end lost 5 bases, the J end lost 2 bases, and 13 bases lay between the germline ends. Germline V lookup: CDR1 SGDLS, CDR2 YYNGEE. The CDR3 spans 14 residues. CDR3 region: CASSLRTANTEAFF. The CDR3 DNA is TGTGCCAGCAGTTTAAGGACAGCTAACACTGAAGCTTTCTTT.

Written as DNA, the CDR3 is TGTGCCAGCAGTTATATGTATCAGCCCCAGCATTTT. This gives the protein CASSYMYQPQHF. V gene TRBV6-2 or TRBV6-3 combines with J gene TRBJ1-5; D call uncertain. The CDR3 covers 12 residues. Germline CDR1 MNHEY, CDR2 SVGEGT. The V end lost 3 bases, the J end lost 5 bases, and 5 bases lay between the germline ends.

The rearrangement links TRBV5-4 to TRBJ2-7; D might be TRBD1 (6 bases). Trimming removed 4 bases at V and 1 base at J, with 12 bases between. Germline V lookup: CDR1 SGHNT, CDR2 YYREEE (reference sequence). CDR3 size: 14 residues. DNA for the CDR3: TGTGCCAGCAGCGGACAACAGGGATCCTACGAGCAGTACTTC. It encodes CASSGQQGSYEQYF.

The V call is TRBV11-2, the J call TRBJ1-6; D is uncertain. CDR3 size: 13 residues. Germline CDR1 and CDR2: SGHAT and FQNNGV. V was shortened by 2 bases and J by 11 bases, with 10 bases between the two germline ends. CDR3 bases: TGTGCCAGCAGCTTAACCAGTGTCCCACCCCTCCACTTT. Its protein product is CASSLTSVPPLHF.

CDR3 amino acids: CASSKRTGTSGGTDTQYF. The CDR3 DNA reads as TGTGCCAGTAGTAAACGGACCGGGACTAGCGGAGGCACAGATACGCAGTATTTT. The chain is built from TRBV19 and TRBJ2-3; 11 positions agree with TRBD2. The germline V gene encodes CDR1 LNHDA and CDR2 SQIVND (reference sequence). Losses at the gene ends were 4 bases for V and 1 base for J; bases not matched to a gene: 10. This CDR3 comprises 18 residues.

The chain uses TRBV19 and TRBJ2-1; 8 bases line up with TRBD1. Germline lookup yields CDR1 LNHDA and CDR2 SQIVND (reference sequence). V was pared by 5 bases and J by 10 bases, with 4 bases of the junction left unmatched. The CDR3 has 12 residues. CDR3 DNA sequence: TGTGCCAGTAGTCCCTGGACAGGGGAGCAGTTCTTC. Encoded protein: CASSPWTGEQFF.

This chain connects TRBV18 to TRBJ2-5; unclear D gene. V lost 4 bases and J 0 bases, leaving 9 bases between the germline ends. The CDR3 is made up of 14 amino acids. Per the germline V gene, CDR1 is KGHSH and CDR2 is LQKENI. CDR3 bases: TGTGCCAGCTCACTTAACCGGTACCAAGAGACCCAGTACTTC. Translated, it gives CASSLNRYQETQYF.

The chain joins TRBV18 to TRBJ2-1; TRBD2 matches 12 bases. The junction had 9 bases not matched to a gene; V was cut back by 2 bases and J by 4 bases. CDR1 KGHSH and CDR2 LQKENI come from the germline V gene. CDR3 size: 18 residues. Here the CDR3 DNA reads TGTGCCAGCTCACCAGTTCTAGCGGGGGGGCCTTTATACAATGAGCAGTTCTTC. Translating gives CASSPVLAGGPLYNEQFF.

The chain links TRBV11-2 to TRBJ1-2; D might be TRBD1 (5 bases). Germline V gene sequence: CDR1 SGHAT, CDR2 FQNNGV. The CDR3 has 13 amino acids. The V gene lost 5 bases and the J gene lost 5 bases, with 12 bases spanning the gap. The CDR3 region has the DNA TGTGCCAGCAGCAAAGCGGGGCTATATGGCTACACCTTC. Residues: CASSKAGLYGYTF.

DNA for the CDR3: TGTGCCAGCAGGAAAACAGAGAATTCACCCCTCCACTTT. Translation gives CASRKTENSPLHF. The rearrangement joins TRBV6-5 to TRBJ1-6; D gene ambiguous. The germline gives CDR1 MNHEY, CDR2 SVGAGI. V was trimmed by 6 bases and J by 7 bases, leaving 10 bases between them. The CDR3 loop spans 13 amino acids.

The chain is built from TRBV3-1 (or the pseudogene TRBV3-2) and TRBJ1-1; 9 positions match TRBD1. CDR3 length equals 16 residues. The germline V gene encodes CDR1 LGHDT and CDR2 YNNKEL (reference sequence). V lost 0 bases, J lost 0 bases, and 2 bases stayed unmatched. The CDR3 DNA follows: TGTGCCAGCAGCCAAGACGACAGGGGGATGAACACTGAAGCTTTCTTT. Its protein product is CASSQDDRGMNTEAFF.

The rearrangement joins TRBV30 to TRBJ2-6, with D possibly TRBD1 on 6 matching bases. The CDR3 totals 19 residues. The germline V gene has CDR1 GTSNPN and CDR2 SVGIG (reference sequence). Trimming shortened V by 2 bases and J by 1 base, and 21 bases separated the two germline ends. The CDR3 protein is CAWSLRFTGPHSGANVLTF. CDR3 nucleotide sequence: TGTGCCTGGAGTTTGAGATTCACAGGGCCCCATTCTGGGGCCAACGTCCTGACTTTC.

The chain uses TRBV7-9 and TRBJ1-5; D might be TRBD1 (6 bases). Trimming took 3 bases from V and 4 from J, leaving 7 bases between them. Germline CDR1 and CDR2: SEHNR and FQNEAQ (reference sequence). This CDR3 comprises 13 residues. The CDR3 is CASSLGHNQPQHF. DNA for the CDR3: TGTGCCAGCAGCTTGGGACATAATCAGCCCCAGCATTTT.

The chain links TRBV7-2 to TRBJ1-1, with D hard to call. Trimming cost V 4 bases and J 1 base, with 10 bases left between them. The CDR3 length is 14 residues. Germline loops: CDR1 SGHTA, CDR2 FQGNSA. The chain's CDR3 is CASSSRGGNTEAFF. DNA of the CDR3: TGTGCCAGCAGCTCCCGGGGAGGGAACACTGAAGCTTTCTTT.

The chain has TRBV15 and TRBJ2-5, with D perhaps TRBD1 (6 bases). From germline, CDR1 is LNHNV and CDR2 YYDKDF (reference sequence). Trimming removed 4 bases at V and 5 bases at J, with 20 bases between. The CDR3 spans 16 residues. The CDR3 DNA is TGTGCCACCAGCAATGACCAACAGGGCCCCATGGAGACCCAGTACTTC. Amino acid sequence: CATSNDQQGPMETQYF.

The chain combines TRBV11-3 with TRBJ2-2; 10 positions agree with TRBD2. V dropped 7 bases and J dropped 6; count of bases not matched to a gene: 5. Germline lookup yields CDR1 SGHNT and CDR2 YENEEA. The CDR3 totals 14 residues. CDR3 sequence (DNA): TGTGCCAGCAACAAGCGGGGGGGCTCCGGGGAGCTGTTTTTT. This sequence encodes CASNKRGGSGELFF.

The chain is built from TRBV5-4 and TRBJ2-3; 8 nucleotides match TRBD2. Germline V CDR1 and CDR2: SGHNT, YYREEE (reference sequence). V gave up 0 bases and J gave up 6 bases; unmatched junction bases: 15. The CDR3 is made up of 18 amino acids. The CDR3 DNA is TGTGCCAGCAGCTTGGTTCTTTCAGTACGGCGGGGGGCCGATACGCAGTATTTT. This translates into CASSLVLSVRRGADTQYF.

This sequence joins TRBV6-5 and TRBJ1-6; D ambiguous. The germline gives CDR1 MNHEY, CDR2 SVGAGI. This CDR3 has 16 residues. Trimming removed 0 bases from V and 0 bases from J, with 6 bases in between. CDR3 coding DNA: TGTGCCAGCAGTTACTCGTCCAGCTCCTATAATTCACCCCTCCACTTT. Its protein product is CASSYSSSSYNSPLHF.

DNA of the CDR3: TGCGCCAGCAAGGCCGGGGACAGTTGGCTTCTCTCTGGAAACACCATATATTTT. Translating it yields CASKAGDSWLLSGNTIYF. This chain links TRBV10-2 with TRBJ1-3; 7 bases map to TRBD1. This CDR3 spans 18 amino acids. V gave up 7 bases and J gave up 0 bases; unmatched junction bases: 15. CDR1 is WSHSY, CDR2 SAAADI, per germline.

The rearrangement uses TRBV30 and TRBJ2-3, with D maybe TRBD2 (6 bases). Deletions cut 4 bases from V and 0 bases from J, with 11 bases between. The germline V gene has CDR1 GTSNPN and CDR2 SVGIG (reference sequence). This CDR3 has 14 amino acids. CDR3 coding DNA: TGTGCCTGGAAGGGACTTTCTAGCACAGATACGCAGTATTTT. Protein product: CAWKGLSSTDTQYF.

J is TRBJ2-7 and V is TRBV6-2 or TRBV6-3; D unclear. V lost 7 bases and J 3 bases, leaving 19 bases between the germline ends. This CDR3 spans 15 amino acids. Germline V CDR1 and CDR2: MNHEY, SVGEGT. In DNA form, the CDR3 reads TGTGCCAGCACCCCGAGAGGTATATATCACTACGAGCAGTACTTC. Protein sequence: CASTPRGIYHYEQYF.

The V and J genes are TRBV24-1 and TRBJ2-3; TRBD2 agrees at 7 bases. Losses at the gene ends were 5 bases for V and 2 bases for J; bases not matched to a gene: 12. Germline V CDR1 and CDR2: KGHDR, SFDVKD. This CDR3 region has 17 residues. CDR3 DNA sequence: TGTGCCACCAGTGTCCCCCGAGGGGCGGGAGACACAGATACGCAGTATTTT. Its translation is CATSVPRGAGDTDTQYF.

The chain is built from TRBV25-1 and TRBJ1-1; TRBD1 matches at 7 bases. The CDR3 runs to 14 residues. Losses at the gene ends were 5 bases for V and 3 bases for J; bases not matched to a gene: 6. Germline CDR1 reads MGHDK; CDR2 reads SYGVNS. CDR3 nucleotide sequence: TGTGCCAGCAGTTCCCCGGACAGGCACACTGAAGCTTTCTTT. It yields the protein CASSSPDRHTEAFF.